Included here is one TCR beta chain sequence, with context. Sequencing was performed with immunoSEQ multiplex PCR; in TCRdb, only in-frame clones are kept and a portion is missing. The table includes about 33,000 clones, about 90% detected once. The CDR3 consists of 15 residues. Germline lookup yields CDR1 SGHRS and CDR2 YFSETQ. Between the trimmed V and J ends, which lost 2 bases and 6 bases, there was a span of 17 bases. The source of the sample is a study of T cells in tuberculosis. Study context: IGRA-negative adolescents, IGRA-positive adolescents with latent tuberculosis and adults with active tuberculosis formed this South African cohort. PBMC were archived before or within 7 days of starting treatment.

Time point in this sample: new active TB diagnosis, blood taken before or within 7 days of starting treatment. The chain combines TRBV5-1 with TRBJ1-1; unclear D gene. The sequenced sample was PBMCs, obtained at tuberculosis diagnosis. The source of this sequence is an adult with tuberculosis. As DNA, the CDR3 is TGCGCCAGCAGCTTTTCGTGGAGATCTCAGCCTGAAGCTTTCTTT. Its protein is CASSFSWRSQPEAFF.